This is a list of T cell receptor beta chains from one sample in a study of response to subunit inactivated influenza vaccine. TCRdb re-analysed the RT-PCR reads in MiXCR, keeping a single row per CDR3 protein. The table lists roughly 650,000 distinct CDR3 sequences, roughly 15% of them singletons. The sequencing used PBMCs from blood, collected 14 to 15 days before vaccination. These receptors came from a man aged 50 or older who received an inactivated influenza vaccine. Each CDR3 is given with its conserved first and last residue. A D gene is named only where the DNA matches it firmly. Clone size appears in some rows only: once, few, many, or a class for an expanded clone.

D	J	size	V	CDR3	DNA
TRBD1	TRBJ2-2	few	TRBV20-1	CSATRQGRSGELFF	TGCAGTGCAACGAGACAGGGGAGGAGCGGGGAGCTGTTTTTT
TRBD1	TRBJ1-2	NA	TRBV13	CASSWGRGQGGNYGYTF	TGTGCCAGCAGCTGGGGTCGAGGCCAGGGGGGTAACTATGGCTACACCTTC
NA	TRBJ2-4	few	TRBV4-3	CASSRALGTKNIQYF	TGCGCCAGCAGCCGGGCCCTTGGGACCAAAAACATTCAGTACTTC
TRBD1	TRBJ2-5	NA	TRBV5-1	CASSLWTGGRETQYF	TGCGCCAGCAGCTTGTGGACAGGGGGCCGGGAGACCCAGTACTTC
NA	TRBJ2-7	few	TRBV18	CASSPKTGAYEQYF	TGTGCCAGCTCACCCAAGACAGGAGCCTACGAGCAGTACTTC
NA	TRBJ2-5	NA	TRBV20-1	CSAREIRETQYF	TGCAGTGCTAGAGAGATAAGGGAGACCCAGTACTTC
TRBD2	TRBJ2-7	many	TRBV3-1	CASSQDLLAGANSYEQYF	TGTGCCAGCAGCCAAGATCTACTAGCGGGGGCAAACTCCTACGAGCAGTACTTC
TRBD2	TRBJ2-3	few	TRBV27	CASSLSTSGRHTQYF	TGTGCCAGCAGTTTATCGACTAGCGGTCGGCATACGCAGTATTTT
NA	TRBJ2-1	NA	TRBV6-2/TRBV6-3	CASVSGPWNEQFF	TGTGCCAGCGTATCGGGACCGTGGAATGAGCAGTTCTTC
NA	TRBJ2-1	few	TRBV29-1	CSVGGGRVGQFF	TGCAGCGTTGGGGGCGGGCGAGTTGGGCAGTTCTTC
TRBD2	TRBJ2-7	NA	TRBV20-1	CSARDAGLVNEQYF	TGCAGTGCTAGAGATGCAGGACTAGTAAACGAGCAGTACTTC
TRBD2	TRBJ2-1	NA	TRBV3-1	CASSQPSAGRGRLFF	TGTGCCAGCAGCCAACCTTCGGCGGGGCGCGGGAGGCTGTTCTTC
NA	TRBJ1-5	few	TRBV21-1	CASSKALWEKKYSNQPQHF	TGTGCCAGCAGCAAAGCGCTTTGGGAGAAAAAATATAGCAATCAGCCCCAGCATTTT
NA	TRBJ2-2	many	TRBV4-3	CASSQDLKAGNTGELFF	TGCGCCAGCAGCCAAGATTTAAAGGCCGGGAACACCGGGGAGCTGTTTTTT
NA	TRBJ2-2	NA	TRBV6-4	CASKTGPNTGELFF	TGTGCCAGCAAGACGGGGCCGAACACCGGGGAGCTGTTTTTT
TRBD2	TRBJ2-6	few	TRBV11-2	CASSLVSGIGGGANVLTF	TGTGCCAGCAGCTTAGTTAGCGGGATAGGCGGTGGGGCCAACGTCCTGACTTTC
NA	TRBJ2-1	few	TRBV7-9	CASSTSYNEQFF	TGTGCCAGCAGCACCTCCTACAATGAGCAGTTCTTC
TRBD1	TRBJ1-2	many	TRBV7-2	CASSLADRDGYTF	TGTGCCAGCAGCTTAGCAGACAGGGATGGCTACACCTTC
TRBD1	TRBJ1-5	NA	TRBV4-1	CASSQDRDRGPKPQHF	TGCGCCAGCAGCCAAGATAGGGACAGGGGTCCAAAGCCCCAGCATTTT
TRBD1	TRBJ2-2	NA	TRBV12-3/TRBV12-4	CASSSIWTGANTGELFF	TGTGCCAGCAGTTCCATTTGGACAGGGGCAAACACCGGGGAGCTGTTTTTT
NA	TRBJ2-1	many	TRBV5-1	CASSLVGRYNEQFF	TGCGCCAGCAGCTTGGTAGGGAGATACAATGAGCAGTTCTTC
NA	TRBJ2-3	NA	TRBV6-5	CASSYGMGTDTQYF	TGTGCCAGCAGTTACGGTATGGGCACAGATACGCAGTATTTT
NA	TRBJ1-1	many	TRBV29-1	CSVGDTLNTEAFF	TGCAGCGTCGGGGACACCCTGAACACTGAAGCTTTCTTT
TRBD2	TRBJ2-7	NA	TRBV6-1	CASRRTLAGITYEQYF	TGTGCCAGCAGAAGAACGCTAGCGGGGATCACCTACGAGCAGTACTTC
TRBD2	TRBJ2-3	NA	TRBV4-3	CASSPGERGDATSTDTQYF	TGCGCCAGCAGCCCGGGGGAGCGGGGGGATGCAACTAGCACAGATACGCAGTATTTT
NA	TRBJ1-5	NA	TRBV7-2	CASSAAFNSNQPQHF	TGTGCCAGCAGCGCAGCCTTCAATAGCAATCAGCCCCAGCATTTT
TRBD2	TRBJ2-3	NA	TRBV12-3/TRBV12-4	CASSFRREGPDTQYF	TGTGCCAGCAGTTTTAGGCGGGAGGGCCCAGATACGCAGTATTTT
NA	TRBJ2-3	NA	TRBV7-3	CASSLKAVGPDTQYF	TGTGCCAGCAGCCTTAAAGCGGTAGGGCCAGATACGCAGTATTTT
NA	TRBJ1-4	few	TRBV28	CASSWEGVTNEKLFF	TGTGCCAGCAGTTGGGAGGGGGTCACTAATGAAAAACTGTTTTTT
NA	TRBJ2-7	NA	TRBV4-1	CASSLLSGSYEQYF	TGCGCCAGCAGCCTACTATCGGGCTCCTACGAGCAGTACTTC
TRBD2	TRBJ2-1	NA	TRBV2	CASSERLAGGLGDEQFF	TGTGCCAGCAGTGAGAGACTAGCGGGGGGGCTGGGGGATGAGCAGTTCTTC
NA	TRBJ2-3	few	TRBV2	CASRAGPPGGTQYF	TGTGCCAGCAGAGCGGGACCCCCAGGGGGTACGCAGTATTTT
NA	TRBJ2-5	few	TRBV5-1	CASREGTHVETQYF	TGCGCCAGCCGAGAAGGGACGCACGTCGAGACCCAGTACTTC
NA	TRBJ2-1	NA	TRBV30	CAWSGGPYNEQFF	TGTGCCTGGAGCGGGGGGCCCTACAATGAGCAGTTCTTC
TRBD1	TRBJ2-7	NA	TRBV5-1	CASSLVTGWTYEQYF	TGCGCCAGCAGCTTGGTGACAGGGTGGACCTACGAGCAGTACTTC
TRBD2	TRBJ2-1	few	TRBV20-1	CSASRTSTEQFF	TGCAGTGCTAGCCGGACTAGCACTGAGCAGTTCTTC
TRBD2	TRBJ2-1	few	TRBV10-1	CASSGKMRGGADEQFF	TGCGCCAGCAGTGGAAAGATGCGCGGGGGGGCCGATGAGCAGTTCTTC
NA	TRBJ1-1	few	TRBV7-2	CASSLAGAGWNTEAFF	TGTGCCAGCAGCTTAGCGGGGGCAGGGTGGAACACTGAAGCTTTCTTT
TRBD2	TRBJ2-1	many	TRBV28	CASSFISPMGGLGEQFF	TGTGCCAGCAGTTTCATTTCCCCGATGGGGGGGTTAGGGGAGCAGTTCTTC
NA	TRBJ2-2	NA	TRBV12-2	CASRLERRGASGELFF	TGTGCAAGTCGCTTAGAGCGTAGGGGGGCCTCCGGGGAGCTGTTTTTT
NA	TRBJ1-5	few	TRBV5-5	CASSLARGFNQPQHF	TGTGCCAGCAGCTTGGCAAGGGGTTTCAATCAGCCCCAGCATTTT